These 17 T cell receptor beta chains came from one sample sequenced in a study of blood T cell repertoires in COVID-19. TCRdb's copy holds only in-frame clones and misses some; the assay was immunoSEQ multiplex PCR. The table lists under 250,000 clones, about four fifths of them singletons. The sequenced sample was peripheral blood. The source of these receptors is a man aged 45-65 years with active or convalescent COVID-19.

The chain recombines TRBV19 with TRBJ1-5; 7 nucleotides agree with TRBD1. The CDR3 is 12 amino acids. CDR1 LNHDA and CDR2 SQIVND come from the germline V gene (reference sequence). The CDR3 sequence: CAKWQGVQPQHF. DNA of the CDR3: TGTGCGAAGTGGCAGGGGGTTCAGCCCCAGCATTTT.

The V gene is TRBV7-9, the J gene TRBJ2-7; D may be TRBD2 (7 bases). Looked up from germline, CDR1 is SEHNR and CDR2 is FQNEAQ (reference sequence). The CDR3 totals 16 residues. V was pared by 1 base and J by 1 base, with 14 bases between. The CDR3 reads CASSLVSGGPSYEQYF. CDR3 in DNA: TGTGCCAGCAGCTTAGTGTCGGGGGGCCCTTCCTACGAGCAGTACTTC.

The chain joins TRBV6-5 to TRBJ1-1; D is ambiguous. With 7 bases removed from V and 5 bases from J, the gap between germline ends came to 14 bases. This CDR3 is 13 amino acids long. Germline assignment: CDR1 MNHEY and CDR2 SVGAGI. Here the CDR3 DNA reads TGTGCCAGCACCGAGAACAGTTTTACTGAAGCTTTCTTT. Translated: CASTENSFTEAFF.

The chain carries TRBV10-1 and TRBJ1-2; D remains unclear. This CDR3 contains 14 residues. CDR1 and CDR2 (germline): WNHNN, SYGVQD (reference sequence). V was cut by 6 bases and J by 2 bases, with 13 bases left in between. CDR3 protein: CASSAGTSNYGYTF. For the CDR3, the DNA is TGCGCCAGCAGCGCCGGAACTAGCAACTATGGCTACACCTTC.

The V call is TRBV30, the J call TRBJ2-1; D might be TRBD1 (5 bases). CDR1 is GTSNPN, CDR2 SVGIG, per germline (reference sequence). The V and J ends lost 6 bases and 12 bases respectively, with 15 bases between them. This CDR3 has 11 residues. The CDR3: CACRHKGWQFF. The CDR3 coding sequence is TGTGCCTGCCGTCATAAGGGGTGGCAGTTCTTC.

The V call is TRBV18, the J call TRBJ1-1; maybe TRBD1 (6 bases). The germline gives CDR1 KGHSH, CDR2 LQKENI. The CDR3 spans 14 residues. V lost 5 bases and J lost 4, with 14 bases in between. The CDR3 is CASSTSGGPTEAFF. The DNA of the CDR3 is TGTGCCAGCTCAACTTCGGGGGGGCCCACTGAAGCTTTCTTT.

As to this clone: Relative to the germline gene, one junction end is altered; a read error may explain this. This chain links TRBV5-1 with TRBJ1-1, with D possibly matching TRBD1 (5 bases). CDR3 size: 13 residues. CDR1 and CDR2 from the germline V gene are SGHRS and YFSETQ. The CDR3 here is CVSSYGGITEAFF. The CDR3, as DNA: TGCGTCAGCAGCTACGGGGGGATCACTGAAGCTTTCTTT.

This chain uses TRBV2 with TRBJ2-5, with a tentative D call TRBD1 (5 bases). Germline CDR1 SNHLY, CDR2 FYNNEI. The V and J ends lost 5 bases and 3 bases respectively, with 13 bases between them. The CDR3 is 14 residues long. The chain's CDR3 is CASSSQGLKETQYF. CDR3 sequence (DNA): TGTGCCAGCAGTTCCCAGGGTTTGAAAGAGACCCAGTACTTC.

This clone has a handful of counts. CDR3 DNA sequence: TGTGCCAGCAGCGTATCGTGGGGCCCCGATCAGCCCCAGCATTTT. Translated, it gives CASSVSWGPDQPQHF. This chain links TRBV9 with TRBJ1-5; D perhaps matches TRBD1 (5 bases). There are 15 residues in the CDR3. The V end lost 1 base, the J end lost 5 bases, and 13 bases lay between the germline ends. Looked up from germline, CDR1 is SGDLS and CDR2 is YYNGEE. Filled out from reference TRBV9 and TRBJ1-5, the complete variable domain reads DSGVTQTPKHLITATGQRVTLRCSPRSGDLSVYWYQQSLDQGLQFLIQYYNGEERAKGNILERFSAQQFPDLHSELNLSSLELGDSALYFCASSVSWGPDQPQHFGDGTRLSIL.

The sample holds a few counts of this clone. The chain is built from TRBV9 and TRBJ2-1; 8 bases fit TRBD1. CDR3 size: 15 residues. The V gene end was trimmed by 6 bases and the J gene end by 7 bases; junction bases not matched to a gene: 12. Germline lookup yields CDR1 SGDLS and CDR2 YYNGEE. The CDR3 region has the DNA TGTGCCAGCACCCCGGACAGGGACGGGTTGAATGAGCAGTTCTTC. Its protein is CASTPDRDGLNEQFF.

Here the CDR3 reads CASSRLGRGDEQFF. As DNA, the CDR3 is TGTGCCAGCAGCCGCTTGGGGAGGGGCGATGAGCAGTTCTTC. V is TRBV3-1 (or the pseudogene TRBV3-2) and J is TRBJ2-1; 7 positions agree with TRBD2. The germline V gene encodes CDR1 LGHDT and CDR2 YNNKEL (reference sequence). This CDR3 region has 14 residues. Trimming at V came to 4 bases and at J to 8 bases, leaving 8 bases not matched to a gene.

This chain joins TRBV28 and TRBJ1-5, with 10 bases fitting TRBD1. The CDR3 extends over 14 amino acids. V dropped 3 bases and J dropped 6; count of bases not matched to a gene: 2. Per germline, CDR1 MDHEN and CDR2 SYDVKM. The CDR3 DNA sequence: TGTGCCAGCAGTTTGGGACAGGGGATTCAGCCCCAGCATTTT. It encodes CASSLGQGIQPQHF.

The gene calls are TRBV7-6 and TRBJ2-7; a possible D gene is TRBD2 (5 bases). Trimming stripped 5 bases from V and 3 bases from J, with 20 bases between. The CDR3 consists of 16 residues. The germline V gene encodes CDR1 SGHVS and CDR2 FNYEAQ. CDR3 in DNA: TGTGCCAGCAGCCCCCAACTCGGGGTCGCCTACTACGAGCAGTACTTC. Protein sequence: CASSPQLGVAYYEQYF.

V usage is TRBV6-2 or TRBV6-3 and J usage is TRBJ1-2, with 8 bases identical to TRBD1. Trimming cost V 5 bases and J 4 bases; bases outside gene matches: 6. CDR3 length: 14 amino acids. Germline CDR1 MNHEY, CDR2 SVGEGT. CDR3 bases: TGTGCCAGCAGTCCAGGACAGGGTACCTATGGCTACACCTTC. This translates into CASSPGQGTYGYTF.

The CDR3 reads CASSLGAGSYGYTF. The CDR3 nucleotides read TGTGCCAGCAGCTTGGGAGCCGGGTCCTATGGCTACACCTTC. J is TRBJ1-2 and V is TRBV5-4, with D unclear. V lost 0 bases to trimming and J lost 4 bases, with 10 bases between them. The CDR3 extends over 14 amino acids. Per germline, CDR1 SGHNT and CDR2 YYREEE (reference sequence). The variable domain in full, completed from reference TRBV5-4 and TRBJ1-2, reads ETGVTQSPTHLIKTRGQQVTLRCSSQSGHNTVSWYQQALGQGPQFIFQYYREEENGRGNFPPRFSGLQFPNYSSELNVNALELDDSALYLCASSLGAGSYGYTFGSGTRLTVV.

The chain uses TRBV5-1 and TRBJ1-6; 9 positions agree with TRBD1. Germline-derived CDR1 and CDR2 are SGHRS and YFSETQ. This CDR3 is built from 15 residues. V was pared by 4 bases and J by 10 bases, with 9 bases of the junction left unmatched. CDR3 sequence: CASSQGRTGESPLHF. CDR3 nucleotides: TGCGCCAGCAGCCAGGGTAGGACAGGGGAGTCACCCCTCCACTTT.

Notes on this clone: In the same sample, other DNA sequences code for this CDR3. This CDR3 is CASSFLNQPQHF. For the CDR3, the DNA is TGTGCCAGCAGCTTTTTAAATCAGCCCCAGCATTTT. The chain is built from TRBV28 and TRBJ1-5; no definite D call. The CDR3 totals 12 residues. The V end lost 6 bases, the J end lost 4 bases, and 7 bases lay between the germline ends. Germline CDR1 reads MDHEN; CDR2 reads SYDVKM.